This paragraph reports one TCR beta chain. No antigen is known for it. Trimming removed 10 bases from V and 8 bases from J; junction bases left unmatched: 13. The germline V gene encodes CDR1 MNHEY and CDR2 SMNVEV (reference sequence). The CDR3 loop spans 16 amino acids. The sample originates from a study of T cell responses to AZD1222 COVID-19 vaccine. Findings of the study overall: The reported proportion of spike-specific TCRs targeting unmutated variant regions was nearly half. With dominance at 160-218 and 743-854, vaccine-associated CD4 TCRs spanned spike. Spike-specific TCR breadth and depth both grew after two AZD1222 doses.

Only in-frame clones appear in the TCRdb table, and some are missing; sequencing was by immunoSEQ multiplex PCR. The table lists under 150,000 clones, roughly 90% of them singletons. The clonotype comes from an adult who received the AZD1222 COVID-19 vaccine. The chain links TRBV27 to TRBJ2-1; 14 bases match TRBD2. The specimen comprised peripheral blood, sampled 28 days after the second AZD1222 dose. CDR3 sequence reads: CAISPGTSGSLDEQFF. In nucleotides, the CDR3 is TGTGCCATCTCCCCCGGGACTAGCGGGAGTTTGGATGAGCAGTTCTTC.